This T cell receptor beta chain was retrieved from a study of blood T cells in healthy people across ages (dated by TCRdb to about 2015). Regarding the research as a whole: In model experiments, template switching captured roughly one uniquely barcoded TCR beta cDNA molecule for every two T cells. Using deep sequencing normalized with unique cDNA molecular identifiers, the study measured how TCR beta repertoire diversity changes with age. Donors were grouped into four age groups: young (average roughly 15 years), middle-aged (about 38), aged (about 59) and long-lived (over 80). Donors of different ages were randomly distributed across sequencing lanes to avoid experimental bias. The study analyzed two additional independent replicas of 1 million unique cDNA reads from the same blood draw for two donors, one aged 18 to 30 and one aged 80 or older. Findings and caveats that apply to the study as a whole: Observed TCR beta diversity per million T cells fell roughly linearly with age, and a significant reduction was already apparent by age about 43. Since profiling was done on bulk unsorted PBMCs, naive and antigen-experienced compartments could not be conclusively compared. Observed TCR beta diversity correlated strongly with the percentage of naive T cells measured by flow cytometry. Estimates of total diversity from one million sequenced T cells were regarded as lower bounds and underestimates. Compared with the aged group, more naive CD4+ T cells, fewer expanded clones and increased TCR diversity were shown by the long-lived group, suggesting age selection. Because the CMV infection status of the donors was unknown, age-related changes in expanded clonotypes may potentially have been confounded.

The germline V gene encodes CDR1 LGHNT and CDR2 FRNRAP. The CDR3, from cysteine to phenylalanine, totals 12 residues. Solely the CDR3 DNA is kept, with 36 bases framed from the first base. The donors were about 40 Caucasian individuals from Russia, aged roughly 6 to 100 years, who were systemically healthy. Each donor gave 8 to 10 milliliters of peripheral blood, collected into EDTA-treated Vacutainer tubes. Ficoll-Paque density-gradient centrifugation was used to isolate PBMCs, with at least 7 million per sample. Trizol reagent was used to extract total RNA from the PBMCs, yielding at least 6 micrograms per sample. For every donor, an aliquot of PBMCs went through flow cytometry to measure the percentages of naive CD45RAhigh/CD27high T cells. As regards this clonotype: What antigen it recognizes has not been identified. Base-call qualities are not available, and no considerably larger clone is one nucleotide away.

The library came from 5' RACE. For sequencing, an Illumina HiSeq 2500 was employed. A second PCR of about 6 to 11 cycles was performed with a sample-barcoded 5' primer and a J-beta primer mix. Each TCR beta cDNA molecule received a unique molecular identifier from a template-switch 5' adaptor carrying 12 random nucleotides. Each sample yielded at least 2.5 million CDR3-containing paired-end reads. The Mint cDNA synthesis kit, primed by a TRBC-specific oligonucleotide, was used to synthesize first-strand cDNA from all RNA. After uracil-DNA glycosylase treatment, a first 18-cycle PCR used universal primers M1SS and BC2_uni_R on all cDNA. In the original analysis: For normalization, 1 million high-quality reads were randomly selected from each sample, with every read carrying a distinct molecular identifier. Instead of being binned into consensus sequences, reads that shared molecular identifiers were thrown out. CDR3 identification, clonotype clustering and error correction used MiTCR with a Q25 quality threshold and the strictest error-elimination algorithm. A nonparametric unseen species model with Euler transformation was used to estimate a lower bound on total TCR beta diversity. TCRdb trimmed the raw reads at Q25, called clones with MiXCR and kept productive beta chains. Entries that share a CDR3 protein sequence are merged under the most common genes and DNA. The V and J calls and clone size come from TCRdb's table, not from the authors' own analysis. The sample data list more than 1.4 million distinct CDR3 sequences, and 42% of these were observed just once. 6.5% to 10% of the sample lies in the top ten.

The rearranged segments are TRBV12-5 and TRBJ2-5; no D segment can be confidently identified. The J call is in doubt because the DNA end fits TRBJ2-7 better. Sequenced: blood. The source of this sequence is a young woman in good health. This receptor has the CDR3 CASGPDSYEQYF. The DNA reads TGTGCTAGTGGTCCGGACTCCTACGAGCAGTACTTC.